The table lists the clone carrying this TCR beta chain with a few counts. Trimming shortened V by 5 bases and J by 6 bases, and 17 bases separated the two germline ends. Germline lookup yields CDR1 MNHEY and CDR2 SMNVEV (reference sequence). The CDR3 covers 15 residues. The data originate from a study of T-cell reconstitution after alpha-beta-depleted transplantation in children. Unique molecular identifiers tagged the TCRbeta library. Using its own MiXCR run on the PCR reads, TCRdb lists one record per CDR3 protein. The data contain around 440,000 distinct CDR3 sequences, 16% of them singletons. V and J are TRBV27 and TRBJ1-5; TRBD1 is a possible D gene (5 bases). Sequenced material: PBMCs, mostly from graft donor cells, taken 360 days after TCRalphabeta/CD19-depleted stem cell transplant. The TCR sequence derives from a boy less than two years old who had a stem cell transplant for Wiskott-Aldrich syndrome, so the T cells may come from the graft donor. CDR3 residues: CASSAGTGGGQPQHF. In nucleotides, the CDR3 is TGTGCCAGCAGTGCCGGGACTGGAGGAGGTCAGCCCCAGCATTTT.